The TCR beta chain under discussion was sequenced for a study of T cells after posttransplantation cyclophosphamide (dated by TCRdb to about 2016). Regarding the research as a whole: Using TRB sequencing, the study followed how the T cell repertoire rebuilt after myeloablative bone marrow transplantation with posttransplantation cyclophosphamide given as GVHD prophylaxis. Samples from about 35 PTCy-treated patients, along with samples from some 17 of their related bone marrow donors, underwent antigen receptor sequencing. TRB sequencing was performed on blood from all 34 PTCy patients with 1-year posttransplant specimens. In 3 patients, TRB sequencing was also performed on up to about 3 more blood samples taken 2 to 5.2 years after transplant, and in 4 patients, pretransplant blood was also TRB-sequenced. TRA and TRB clonality were tightly correlated in 9 or 10 samples, so subsequent TCR analyses focused on TRB only. Public TRB sequences were checked against a database of over 3,500 sequences associated with responses to pathogens, tumor antigens, self-antigens and alloantigens. What the research found in general, with its limitations: Across 45 or so patients, TRB clonality was highly associated with recipient CMV seropositivity and CMV reactivation, and PTCy diversity was similar to diversity in CNI/methotrexate controls. Donor-recipient similarity was low at 1-2 months but increased during the first year, and donor CD8+ memory clones often dominated later blood repertoires. The TRB repertoires of T cells infiltrating skin or the GI tract showed only limited overlap with the TRB repertoires found in blood.

As regards this clone: Its antigen remains undetermined. Base qualities are not at hand, and no much larger clone is one base apart.

CDR1 is given as MNHEY and CDR2 as SVGAGI, both from the germline V gene. Germline trimming: 5 bases from V, 3 bases from J; junction bases outside gene matches: 7. From the cysteine up to the phenylalanine, the CDR3 has a length of 14 residues. The sequence is cut down to CDR3 DNA, 42 bases in frame from base 1. Genomic DNA was used for TRB sequencing, which was performed with the immunoSEQ assay at survey resolution or with the hsTCRB kit. In the original analysis: The immunoSEQ software handled the initial read processing, while the LymphoSeq R package was used for the repertoire analyses. Clonality was computed as 1 minus normalized Shannon entropy; Gini coefficient was also calculated for each TRB dataset. To infer phenotypes in unsorted samples, TRB sequences from sorted subsets of the recipient or donor were mapped onto the unsorted samples of the same recipient. The immuneACCESS repertoire file appears here via TCRdb, limited to in-frame rearrangements. These files lack a portion of the clones; in checked studies, under half of the deficit traces to unresolved V genes, and the cause of the others is not known. V and J calls and clone size follow that table, whereas D and trimming were derived from the DNA. In all, the sample holds 7,500 to 10,000 clones, and around 83% of those were seen once. Around 16% of the sample is taken by the ten largest.

The sample's treatment or condition, from its label and the paper: high-dose cyclophosphamide on days +3 and +4 as single-agent GVHD prophylaxis. Busulfan and fludarabine conditioning, a related or unrelated marrow graft, and cyclophosphamide on days +3 and +4 were given to PTCy patients. The PTCy-treated patients were drawn from a prospective, multi-institutional clinical trial. Mononuclear cells from peripheral blood and bone marrow were separated by Ficoll-Hypaque density centrifugation and then cryopreserved. This TCR derives from a female patient in her thirties or forties who received an allogeneic stem cell transplant from a related donor, was CMV-positive, and had no GVHD. After a transplant, the donor of the graft may account for some T cells. The chain couples TRBV6-5 to TRBJ2-7, with 7 bases in between that match TRBD1. This specimen consisted of PBMCs, obtained 1,700 to 2,000 days after a stem cell transplant with posttransplant cyclophosphamide. The CDR3 is CASSVGTAIYEQYF. The DNA sequence follows: TGTGCCAGCAGTGTCGGGACAGCAATCTACGAGCAGTACTTC.